The clone carrying this T cell receptor beta chain was seen once. This specimen comes from a study of blood T cell repertoires in COVID-19. Overall study: Sites across the United States, Italy and Spain contributed samples from acute and convalescent COVID-19. T cells, B-cell-depleted T cells, or PBMCs provided the cDNA or gDNA that served as material.

V lost 6 bases, J lost 2 bases, and 17 bases lay in between. In germline, CDR1 is SNHLY, CDR2 FYNNEI. CDR3 length equals 16 residues. The authors' processing: Reference gene primer amplification yielded estimated nucleated cell counts. The method was immunoSEQ multiplex PCR; TCRdb's version includes in-frame clones alone and lacks a portion of them. That table supplies the V and J calls and clone size; D and trimming were determined from the DNA. The table has over 85,000 clones, 80% to 95% seen once. The sequence was collected from a human donor with active COVID-19. The donor label of this sample is uncertain. The chain carries TRBV2 and TRBJ1-5; D not resolved. Sequences were obtained from peripheral blood. The CDR3 sequence is CASRDRTVAGNQPQHF. For the CDR3, the DNA is TGTGCCAGCAGAGACCGGACTGTAGCGGGCAATCAGCCCCAGCATTTT.